The 15 T cell receptor beta chains listed next were all sequenced from one sample in a study of monozygotic twins with cystic fibrosis. The data were produced by immunoSEQ multiplex PCR, yet TCRdb's version contains in-frame clones alone and is incomplete. The data hold 9,500 to 10,000 clones, with over 98% observed a single time. The sequencing sample was made of blood. These receptors were taken from a girl aged 2 to 10 with cystic fibrosis.

This chain connects TRBV7-2 to TRBJ2-7, with a weak D call TRBD2 (5 bases). The germline gives CDR1 SGHTA, CDR2 FQGNSA. CDR3 size: 13 residues. With 0 bases removed from V and 2 bases from J, the gap between germline ends came to 5 bases. CDR3 DNA: TGTGCCAGCAGCTTAGCCGGGACCTACGAGCAGTACTTC. Its protein product is CASSLAGTYEQYF.

The sample holds one count of this clone. An end of the junction does not agree with germline; a read error may underlie this. The CDR3 loop is CASSGTGAVGGGF. The CDR3 bases are TGTGCCAGCAGTGGCACGGGGGCAGTAGGTGGGGGCTTT. This chain connects TRBV2 to TRBJ1-1, with D possibly TRBD1 on 6 matching bases. CDR1 is SNHLY, CDR2 FYNNEI, per germline. The CDR3 is 13 residues long.

The chain employs TRBV28 and TRBJ2-2; D remains unclear. Germline assignment: CDR1 MDHEN and CDR2 SYDVKM. CDR3 length: 13 amino acids. V lost 6 bases, J lost 2 bases, and 7 bases lay in between. CDR3 DNA sequence: TGTGCCAGCAGGACCGTTAACACCGGGGAGCTGTTTTTT. Translated: CASRTVNTGELFF. The full variable domain, with the rest looked up from reference TRBV28 and TRBJ2-2, is DVKVTQSSRYLVKRTGEKVFLECVQDMDHENMFWYRQDPGLGLRLIYFSYDVKMKEKGDIPEGYSVSREKKERFSLILESASTNQTSMYLCASRTVNTGELFFGEGSRLTVL.

Written as DNA, the CDR3 is TGTGCCAGTATCTACCAAAGAGGCGGGCACAACAATGAGCAGTTCTTC. Its protein is CASIYQRGGHNNEQFF. The chain combines TRBV19 with TRBJ2-1, with D tentatively TRBD2 (5 bases). Per germline, CDR1 LNHDA and CDR2 SQIVND (reference sequence). The ends were cut back, 7 bases at V and 5 bases at J, with 21 bases in the middle. CDR3 size: 16 residues.

The V gene is TRBV28, the J gene TRBJ2-7, with 7 bases that match TRBD2. Germline-derived CDR1 and CDR2 are MDHEN and SYDVKM. The CDR3 runs 15 residues. J was trimmed by 5 bases and V by 3 bases; bases with no gene match: 10. In DNA form, the CDR3 reads TGTGCCAGCAGTTTTGCGGGGGTAAAGACCCACGAGCAGTACTTC. The encoded protein is CASSFAGVKTHEQYF.

The chain carries TRBV5-1 and TRBJ2-3; TRBD1 matches 9 bases. Germline V gene data show CDR1 as SGHRS and CDR2 as YFSETQ. V dropped 4 bases and J dropped 2; count of bases not matched to a gene: 5. The CDR3 is 15 residues long. Here the CDR3 DNA reads TGCGCCAGCAGCCCTGGGGACAGGGTCACAGATACGCAGTATTTT. Translating it yields CASSPGDRVTDTQYF.

The rearrangement joins TRBV7-9 to TRBJ2-7, with 8 bases matching TRBD2. With 5 bases clipped from V and 6 bases from J, the junction kept 12 bases outside the gene matches. CDR3 length equals 15 residues. CDR1 and CDR2 from the germline V gene are SEHNR and FQNEAQ (reference sequence). CDR3 nucleotide sequence: TGTGCCAGCAGCCCAGGGGACGGGAGGGCCGGCGAGCAGTACTTC. Translating it yields CASSPGDGRAGEQYF.

This chain joins TRBV7-9 and TRBJ1-2; perhaps TRBD1 as D (5 bases). Trimming took 1 base from V and 3 from J, leaving 9 bases between them. The V gene's germline CDR1 is SEHNR and CDR2 FQNEAQ (reference sequence). The length of the CDR3 is 14 residues. CDR3 DNA sequence: TGTGCCAGCAGCTTAGATCCAGGGTACTATGGCTACACCTTC. Translation: CASSLDPGYYGYTF.

V gene TRBV30 combines with J gene TRBJ1-1; unclear D gene. CDR1 and CDR2 (germline): GTSNPN, SVGIG (reference sequence). The CDR3 totals 11 residues. CDR3 sequence: CASEVNTEAFF. The CDR3 region has the DNA TGTGCTTCAGAGGTGAACACTGAAGCTTTCTTT.

This sequence joins TRBV5-6 and TRBJ1-2, with unresolved D. CDR1 is SGHDT and CDR2 is YYEEEE in the germline V gene. The CDR3 spans 12 residues. The V end was cut by 1 base, the J end by 5 bases, with 6 bases between. This CDR3 is CASSLSGYGYTF. Written as DNA, the CDR3 is TGTGCCAGCAGCTTGTCAGGTTATGGCTACACCTTC.

V usage is TRBV4-3 and J usage is TRBJ2-7; weak D call: TRBD1 (5 bases). Per the germline V gene, CDR1 is LGHNA and CDR2 is YSLEER. Trimming removed 0 bases at V and 0 bases at J, with 9 bases between. This CDR3 is 15 amino acids long. The CDR3 region has the DNA TGCGCCAGCAGCCAAGATTTGGACAACTCCTACGAGCAGTACTTC. Protein sequence: CASSQDLDNSYEQYF.

The CDR3 protein is CASSQVPGQVDEQYF. In DNA form, the CDR3 reads TGTGCCAGCAGCCAAGTCCCGGGACAGGTCGACGAGCAGTACTTC. This chain joins TRBV4-2 and TRBJ2-7, with TRBD1 matching over 8 bases. Germline V gene data show CDR1 as LGHNA and CDR2 as YNFKEQ. With 1 base clipped from V and 5 bases from J, the junction kept 7 bases outside the gene matches. The CDR3 is 15 amino acids.

The rearrangement uses TRBV5-8 and TRBJ1-5; 7 nucleotides agree with TRBD1. Per germline, CDR1 SGHTS and CDR2 YDEGEE. V dropped 4 bases and J dropped 3; count of bases not matched to a gene: 7. This CDR3 spans 15 amino acids. CDR3 nucleotides: TGTGCCAGCAGCCGGAAGGGGGCCCCCAATCAGCCCCAGCATTTT. It encodes CASSRKGAPNQPQHF. Full variable domain (outside the CDR3, taken from reference TRBV5-8 and TRBJ1-5): EAGVTQSPTHLIKTRGQQATLRCSPISGHTSVYWYQQALGLGLQFLLWYDEGEERNRGNFPPRFSGRQFPNYSSELNVNALELEDSALYLCASSRKGAPNQPQHFGDGTRLSIL.

The rearrangement joins TRBV7-3 to TRBJ1-2; 8 bases fit TRBD1. Germline assignment: CDR1 SGHTA and CDR2 FQGTGA. The junction had 3 bases not matched to a gene; V was cut back by 4 bases and J by 5 bases. This CDR3 has 13 amino acids. The CDR3 sequence is CASSSGQEYGYTF. In DNA, the CDR3 is TGTGCCAGCAGCTCGGGACAGGAGTATGGCTACACCTTC. The full variable domain, in which reference TRBV7-3 and TRBJ1-2 provide the parts outside the CDR3, is GAGVSQTPSNKVTEKGKYVELRCDPISGHTALYWYRQSLGQGPEFLIYFQGTGAADDSGLPNDRFFAVRPEGSVSTLKIQRTERGDSAVYLCASSSGQEYGYTFGSGTRLTVV.

V is TRBV19 and J is TRBJ2-5; D remains unclear. Deletions cut 1 base from V and 4 bases from J, with 1 base between. The CDR3 runs to 11 residues. Germline CDR1 reads LNHDA; CDR2 reads SQIVND (reference sequence). Here the CDR3 reads CASSIAETQYF. The CDR3 coding sequence is TGTGCCAGTAGTATAGCAGAGACCCAGTACTTC.